This is a list of T cell receptor beta chains from one sample in a study of T cells in Graves' hyperthyroidism and ophthalmopathy. Each CDR3 protein is one row after TCRdb ran MiXCR on the multiplex PCR reads. The table has 450,000 to 700,000 distinct CDR3 sequences, more than 45% seen once. The sample was peripheral blood or thyroid tissue (not recorded which). The source is a young woman with Graves' hyperthyroidism. Both conserved end residues are part of each CDR3. D genes are given only for firm matches. Some rows mark clone size as missing; the rest say once, few, many or name a class of expanded clone.

CDR3aa | CDR3nt | v_gene | len | j_gene | d_gene | abundance
CATSVKAGESSYNEQFF | TGTGCCACCAGTGTAAAAGCGGGAGAAAGCTCCTACAATGAGCAGTTCTTC | TRBV24-1 | 17 | TRBJ2-1 | TRBD2 | -
CSVAEGAGANVLTF | TGCAGCGTTGCCGAGGGAGCAGGGGCCAACGTCCTGACTTTC | TRBV29-1 | 14 | TRBJ2-6 | - | -
CSAKMTSASTDTQYF | TGCAGTGCGAAAATGACTAGCGCTAGCACAGATACGCAGTATTTT | TRBV20-1 | 15 | TRBJ2-3 | TRBD2 | many
CASSEGWNYGYTF | TGTGCCAGTAGTGAGGGGTGGAACTATGGCTACACCTTC | TRBV19 | 13 | TRBJ1-2 | - | many
CASRKAGGLETQYF | TGTGCCAGCAGAAAAGCGGGAGGGCTGGAGACCCAGTACTTC | TRBV2 | 14 | TRBJ2-5 | TRBD2 | many
CASSYLRTGEGQPQHF | TGTGCCAGCAGTTACCTACGGACAGGGGAAGGTCAGCCCCAGCATTTT | TRBV6-6 | 16 | TRBJ1-5 | TRBD1 | many
CASSYHDRALNQPQHF | TGTGCCAGCAGTTACCATGACAGGGCCCTCAATCAGCCCCAGCATTTT | TRBV6-5 | 16 | TRBJ1-5 | TRBD1 | -
CAWETQYF | TGTGCCTGGGAGACCCAGTACTTC | TRBV30 | 8 | TRBJ2-5 | - | -
CASSVSHMDGYTF | TGTGCCAGCAGCGTTTCACACATGGATGGCTACACCTTC | TRBV9 | 13 | TRBJ1-2 | - | -
CSVAGPNYGYTF | TGCAGCGTTGCGGGACCCAACTATGGCTACACCTTC | TRBV29-1 | 12 | TRBJ1-2 | - | -
CASSQDGTGGKKLFF | TGCGCCAGCAGCCAAGATGGGACAGGGGGCAAAAAACTGTTTTTT | TRBV4-1 | 15 | TRBJ1-4 | TRBD1 | -
CASSPNSVETGGYTF | TGTGCCAGCAGCCCTAACAGCGTGGAAACAGGAGGCTACACCTTC | TRBV7-9 | 15 | TRBJ1-2 | - | -
CASSGDRGLNTGELFF | TGTGCCAGCAGCGGTGACAGGGGATTGAACACCGGGGAGCTGTTTTTT | TRBV9 | 16 | TRBJ2-2 | TRBD1 | -
CASRVGQGKNTEAFF | TGTGCCAGTAGAGTGGGACAGGGAAAGAACACTGAAGCTTTCTTT | TRBV19 | 15 | TRBJ1-1 | TRBD1 | few
CASSLSGPEHEQYF | TGCGCCAGCAGCTTATCGGGACCCGAACACGAGCAGTACTTC | TRBV5-1 | 14 | TRBJ2-7 | - | many
CASSQSASSYEQYF | TGTGCCAGCAGCCAATCGGCCAGCTCCTACGAGCAGTACTTC | TRBV3-1 | 14 | TRBJ2-7 | - | -
CASRLGGDQETQYF | TGTGCCAGCAGACTCGGAGGGGACCAAGAGACCCAGTACTTC | TRBV7-2 | 14 | TRBJ2-5 | - | once